The next 32 T cell receptor beta chains were all read from a single sample in a study of blood T cell repertoires in COVID-19. Here immunoSEQ multiplex PCR was the method, and the copy in TCRdb shows in-frame clones only, minus some. The sample contains fewer than 350,000 clones, approximately 90% of which appear only once. Sequencing was carried out using PBMCs or T cells enriched from blood (not recorded which). The source is a woman aged 40 to 50 with acute COVID-19.

The genes are TRBV6-2 or TRBV6-3 and TRBJ2-7; possible D gene TRBD2, 6 bases. V was pared by 5 bases and J by 3 bases, with 14 bases between. Germline V gene sequence: CDR1 MNHEY, CDR2 SVGEGT. This CDR3 has 14 amino acids. CDR3 in DNA: TGTGCCAGCAGTCACCGGACTACAAACTACGAGCAGTACTTC. It encodes CASSHRTTNYEQYF.

The chain has TRBV7-2 and TRBJ1-1, with a possible D match to TRBD1 (5 bases). The germline CDR1 and CDR2 sequences are SGHTA and FQGNSA. The CDR3 spans 14 residues. The V end lost 4 bases, the J end lost 2 bases, and 11 bases lay between the germline ends. The chain's CDR3 is CASSYRTENTEAFF. The DNA for the CDR3 is TGTGCCAGCAGCTACAGGACGGAAAACACTGAAGCTTTCTTT.

The CDR3 region is CASSQVILAGVRNEQFF. CDR3 sequence (DNA): TGTGCCAGCAGCCAAGTAATACTAGCGGGAGTGCGGAATGAGCAGTTCTTC. The genes are TRBV3-1 (or the pseudogene TRBV3-2) and TRBJ2-1; 11 bases are a match to TRBD2. The CDR3 has 17 amino acids. The germline V gene encodes CDR1 LGHDT and CDR2 YNNKEL (reference sequence). With 1 base clipped from V and 7 bases from J, the junction kept 9 bases outside the gene matches.

The gene calls are TRBV27 and TRBJ2-7; 10 positions match TRBD2. The CDR3 totals 13 residues. Germline CDR1 and CDR2: MNHEY and SMNVEV (reference sequence). J gave up 4 bases and V 6 bases, and 3 bases lay outside the gene matches. The CDR3 coding sequence is TGTGCCAGCAGACGGACTAGCGGATACGAGCAGTACTTC. It encodes CASRRTSGYEQYF.

V gene TRBV7-2 combines with J gene TRBJ2-1; D is possibly TRBD1 (5 bases). V was shortened by 6 bases and J by 0 bases, with 12 bases between the two germline ends. CDR1 is SGHTA, CDR2 FQGNSA, per germline. The length of the CDR3 is 15 residues. The CDR3 DNA is TGTGCCAGCAGACCACAGACAGTCTCCTACAATGAGCAGTTCTTC. This gives the protein CASRPQTVSYNEQFF.

J is TRBJ2-3 and V is TRBV2; D call uncertain. Germline loops: CDR1 SNHLY, CDR2 FYNNEI. Trimming took 6 bases from V and 7 from J, leaving 5 bases between them. The CDR3 is 10 residues long. Here the CDR3 reads CASRENTQYF. The CDR3 region has the DNA TGTGCCAGCAGGGAGAATACGCAGTATTTT.

This clone was seen only once. V usage is TRBV28 and J usage is TRBJ2-7, with D maybe TRBD2 (5 bases). Trimming removed 5 bases at V and 3 bases at J, with 17 bases between. The germline V gene encodes CDR1 MDHEN and CDR2 SYDVKM. The CDR3 has 15 amino acids. The CDR3 bases are TGTGCCAGCAGTCCCTCAAGGCCGGGGAGCTACGAGCAGTACTTC. The encoded protein is CASSPSRPGSYEQYF.

The gene calls are TRBV2 and TRBJ1-2; tentatively, D is TRBD1 (5 bases). This CDR3 spans 14 amino acids. Trimming pared 7 bases from V and 4 bases from J, leaving 16 bases between. Germline V gene lookup returns CDR1 SNHLY and CDR2 FYNNEI. As DNA, the CDR3 is TGTGCCAGCAAGGGTCAGGGTTCGGCCTATGGCTACACCTTC. Translated, it gives CASKGQGSAYGYTF.

This clone was found once. This rearrangement joins TRBV29-1 to TRBJ1-1; maybe TRBD1 (6 bases). Germline V lookup: CDR1 SQVTM, CDR2 ANQGSEA. V was shortened by 6 bases and J by 5 bases, with 13 bases between the two germline ends. The CDR3 has 12 amino acids. CDR3 residues: CSVSTGQTEAFF. As DNA, the CDR3 is TGCAGCGTCTCGACTGGACAGACTGAAGCTTTCTTT.

The V gene is TRBV15, the J gene TRBJ2-3, with D possibly being TRBD1 (6 bases). V shed 7 bases and J shed 3 bases, with 14 bases lying between them. The length of the CDR3 is 14 residues. Germline CDR1 reads LNHNV; CDR2 reads YYDKDF (reference sequence). CDR3 sequence: CATKVGATTDTQYF. CDR3 nucleotide sequence: TGTGCCACCAAGGTGGGGGCCACAACAGATACGCAGTATTTT.

This clone turned up a few times. This CDR3 is CASSIQGAAEAFF. CDR3 DNA sequence: TGTGCCAGTAGTATCCAGGGGGCGGCTGAAGCTTTCTTT. The chain carries TRBV19 and TRBJ1-1, with TRBD1 matching over 8 bases. Germline V lookup: CDR1 LNHDA, CDR2 SQIVND (reference sequence). The V gene end was trimmed by 3 bases and the J gene end by 6 bases; junction bases not matched to a gene: 3. This CDR3 spans 13 amino acids.

In its sample, this clone was seen once. The V gene is TRBV24-1, the J gene TRBJ1-1; D may be TRBD1 (6 bases). Germline-derived CDR1 and CDR2 are KGHDR and SFDVKD. V was pared by 5 bases and J by 0 bases, with 15 bases between. The CDR3 has 16 residues. This chain's CDR3 is CATSGRTVVMNTEAFF. CDR3 DNA: TGTGCCACCAGTGGTAGGACAGTCGTCATGAACACTGAAGCTTTCTTT.

The chain carries TRBV6-5 and TRBJ2-5; 8 nucleotides match TRBD1. CDR3 length: 13 amino acids. CDR1 and CDR2 (germline): MNHEY, SVGAGI. V shed 6 bases, J shed 5 bases, and the junction held 5 bases outside the gene matches. The CDR3 reads CASSRQGRETQYF. DNA for the CDR3: TGTGCCAGCAGCCGACAGGGGAGGGAGACCCAGTACTTC.

This chain uses TRBV2 with TRBJ2-6, with no clear D. From germline, CDR1 is SNHLY and CDR2 FYNNEI. Trimming removed 4 bases at V and 0 bases at J, with 10 bases between. The CDR3 spans 16 residues. This CDR3 reads CASSVSRVSGANVLTF. CDR3 bases: TGTGCCAGCAGTGTTAGTCGGGTCTCTGGGGCCAACGTCCTGACTTTC.

The chain couples TRBV11-3 to TRBJ2-1; 8 positions agree with TRBD1. This CDR3 spans 14 amino acids. The V segment lost 5 bases and the J segment 5 bases; nucleotides outside the gene matches: 5. The germline V gene encodes CDR1 SGHNT and CDR2 YENEEA. CDR3: CASSLRQGHNEQFF. The CDR3 DNA reads as TGTGCCAGCAGCCTCCGACAGGGGCACAATGAGCAGTTCTTC.

This clone has a handful of counts. The same CDR3 is also encoded by other DNA sequences in this sample. The chain carries TRBV19 and TRBJ2-5, with D possibly TRBD1 on 6 matching bases. Trimming left V 2 bases short and J 5 bases short, with 9 bases between. The CDR3 covers 13 residues. Per the germline V gene, CDR1 is LNHDA and CDR2 is SQIVND (reference sequence). The CDR3 DNA reads as TGTGCCAGTAGTATACCAGGGGTGGAGACCCAGTACTTC. Amino acid sequence: CASSIPGVETQYF.

The chain couples TRBV7-8 to TRBJ1-1; possible D gene TRBD1, 6 bases. Germline V lookup: CDR1 SGHVS, CDR2 FQNEAQ. The V and J ends lost 8 bases and 1 base respectively, with 11 bases between them. There are 13 residues in the CDR3. The CDR3 here is CASQQGGNTEAFF. DNA for the CDR3: TGTGCCAGCCAACAGGGTGGGAACACTGAAGCTTTCTTT.

Regarding this clone: The sample has other DNA sequences that encode this CDR3 too. The chain employs TRBV12-3 or TRBV12-4 and TRBJ1-1; D gene ambiguous. Trimming cost V 3 bases and J 2 bases, with 4 bases left between them. The CDR3 extends over 12 amino acids. The CDR3 bases are TGTGCCAGCAGTTTGCGAAACACTGAAGCTTTCTTT. It specifies CASSLRNTEAFF.

The sample holds a few counts of this clone. The V and J genes are TRBV29-1 and TRBJ2-3; D call uncertain. The germline V gene has CDR1 SQVTM and CDR2 ANQGSEA. The germline V and J ends were trimmed by 2 bases and 11 bases, with 23 bases remaining between them. This CDR3 has 15 residues. The CDR3 reads CSVETLGPPVGGQYF. The CDR3 DNA reads as TGCAGCGTTGAAACCTTGGGCCCGCCCGTGGGTGGGCAGTATTTT.

The chain recombines TRBV24-1 with TRBJ2-5, with TRBD2 matching over 10 bases. Germline values: CDR1 KGHDR, CDR2 SFDVKD. Germline trimming cut 3 bases from V and 9 bases from J; bases unmatched to any gene: 9. The CDR3 spans 15 residues. CDR3 in amino acids: CATSDPLAGSWAQYF. In nucleotides, the CDR3 is TGTGCCACCAGTGATCCACTAGCGGGGAGTTGGGCCCAGTACTTC.

The chain links TRBV21-1 to TRBJ2-7; the D call of TRBD1 is as the table states it, not checked on the DNA. TRBV21-1 constitutes a pseudogene. The CDR3 runs to 15 residues. CDR3 loop: CASPDVGAQSYEQYF. The CDR3 bases are TGTGCCAGCCCCGACGTGGGGGCGCAGTCCTACGAGCAGTACTTC.

J is TRBJ1-2 and V is TRBV30; no clear D. V was shortened by 3 bases and J by 6 bases, with 14 bases between the two germline ends. The CDR3 totals 13 residues. Germline V gene data show CDR1 as GTSNPN and CDR2 as SVGIG (reference sequence). Here the CDR3 reads CAWSEDSPHGYTF. DNA for the CDR3: TGTGCCTGGAGCGAGGATTCCCCCCATGGCTACACCTTC.

This chain links TRBV28 with TRBJ1-2; D is unclear. The CDR3 spans 14 residues. The V gene's germline CDR1 is MDHEN and CDR2 SYDVKM. V dropped 2 bases and J dropped 4 bases, with 11 bases sitting between them. The CDR3 protein is CASSLVLGGYGYTF. CDR3 nucleotides: TGTGCCAGCAGTTTAGTGTTGGGAGGCTATGGCTACACCTTC.

V usage is TRBV15 and J usage is TRBJ2-7, with 8 bases lining up with TRBD1. The CDR3 sequence is 14 residues long. Per germline, CDR1 LNHNV and CDR2 YYDKDF (reference sequence). V trimming: 0 bases; J trimming: 12 bases; junction bases outside the gene matches: 10. The CDR3 region is CATSRDLDRAGLYF. CDR3 sequence (DNA): TGTGCCACCAGCAGAGATTTGGACAGGGCAGGGCTGTACTTC.

The gene calls are TRBV9 and TRBJ2-3, with a weak D call TRBD2 (5 bases). V was cut by 0 bases and J by 2 bases, with 10 bases left in between. Germline values: CDR1 SGDLS, CDR2 YYNGEE. The CDR3 has 15 amino acids. The CDR3 is CASSVGEPLTDTQYF. CDR3 sequence (DNA): TGTGCCAGCAGCGTAGGGGAGCCACTCACAGATACGCAGTATTTT.

The chain links TRBV19 to TRBJ1-4, with 10 bases that match TRBD1. Looked up from germline, CDR1 is LNHDA and CDR2 is SQIVND (reference sequence). V dropped 6 bases and J dropped 8; count of bases not matched to a gene: 9. The CDR3 has 15 amino acids. The CDR3 spells CASSRGTGEMEKLFF. DNA of the CDR3: TGTGCCAGTAGCCGAGGGACAGGGGAGATGGAAAAACTGTTTTTT.

The rearrangement links TRBV4-2 to TRBJ1-1; no firm D call. Looked up from germline, CDR1 is LGHNA and CDR2 is YNFKEQ. Trimming pared 4 bases from V and 2 bases from J, leaving 11 bases between. This CDR3 comprises 14 residues. The CDR3 loop reads CASSLRHPNTEAFF. CDR3 nucleotides: TGTGCCAGCAGCCTACGACATCCTAACACTGAAGCTTTCTTT.

The chain uses TRBV19 and TRBJ2-2; D not resolved. The germline V and J ends were trimmed by 3 bases and 1 base, with 6 bases remaining between them. From germline, CDR1 is LNHDA and CDR2 SQIVND (reference sequence). The CDR3 runs to 14 residues. In DNA form, the CDR3 reads TGTGCCAGTAGTATCAATTGGAACACCGGGGAGCTGTTTTTT. Protein: CASSINWNTGELFF.

The chain carries TRBV29-1 and TRBJ1-2; TRBD1 aligns across 9 bases. V was clipped by 6 bases and J by 5 bases; unmatched bases: 1. The CDR3 loop spans 11 amino acids. Per the germline V gene, CDR1 is SQVTM and CDR2 is ANQGSEA. The CDR3 nucleotides are TGCAGCGTAGGGACAGGGTATGGCTACACCTTC. This gives the protein CSVGTGYGYTF.

The V gene is TRBV2, the J gene TRBJ1-1; tentative D call: TRBD1 (6 bases). This CDR3 spans 13 amino acids. The V end lost 5 bases, the J end lost 6 bases, and 13 bases lay between the germline ends. Per the germline V gene, CDR1 is SNHLY and CDR2 is FYNNEI. The CDR3 nucleotides are TGTGCCAGCAGTCAGGGGCAAACTCCTGAAGCTTTCTTT. Its protein product is CASSQGQTPEAFF.

The V and J genes are TRBV28 and TRBJ1-6; 8 positions agree with TRBD1. The V gene end was trimmed by 5 bases and the J gene end by 9 bases; junction bases not matched to a gene: 6. CDR1 is MDHEN, CDR2 SYDVKM, per germline. The CDR3 has 14 residues. As DNA, the CDR3 is TGTGCCAGCAGTCGACGGACAGGGCTTTCACCCCTCCACTTT. This sequence encodes CASSRRTGLSPLHF.

This chain links TRBV30 with TRBJ1-2; D may be TRBD1 (6 bases). Germline lookup yields CDR1 GTSNPN and CDR2 SVGIG (reference sequence). The CDR3 consists of 13 residues. Trimming shortened V by 0 bases and J by 8 bases, and 13 bases separated the two germline ends. CDR3 bases: TGTGCCTGGAGTGTTAGGCAGGGGAAAGGCTACACCTTC. It is translated as CAWSVRQGKGYTF.